This TCR beta chain originates from a study of blood T cell repertoires in COVID-19. About the research overall: T cells, B-cell-depleted T cells, or PBMCs supplied cDNA or gDNA.

Clones were read by immunoSEQ multiplex PCR, and TCRdb kept only the in-frame ones, dropping some. The sample lists 170,000 or so clones, less than 90% seen once, with 7.6% in the top ten. The CDR3 is made up of 11 amino acids. Trimming shortened V by 3 bases and J by 11 bases, and 10 bases separated the two germline ends. Germline assignment: CDR1 LNHDA and CDR2 SQIVND (reference sequence). The sequenced sample consisted of peripheral blood. The genes are TRBV19 and TRBJ1-1; D call uncertain. The TCR was taken from a woman aged 70-85 years with COVID-19, enrolled during active disease. CDR3 in DNA: TGTGCCAGTAGTATGGAGGTGCGGGCTTTCTTT. This gives the protein CASSMEVRAFF.